The rows below give T cell receptor beta chains drawn from one sample of a study of shared clonotypes between healthy human individuals. TCRdb's copy holds only in-frame clones and misses some; the assay was immunoSEQ multiplex PCR. This sample carries roughly 1 million clones, roughly 70% of them seen once, and the ten largest clones take around 1.4%. Sequencing used memory CD4+ T cells sorted from blood. The receptors derive from a man between 18 and 29 years old in good health. CDR3s include the opening cysteine and the closing phenylalanine or tryptophan. Expanded clones are given a class, and other clones once, few, many or no size at all.

TRBV18,TRBJ2-3,.,CASSPNEDTQYF
TRBV5-1,TRBJ2-5,.,CASSGGGARETQYF
TRBV9,TRBJ2-6,.,CASSVGGSAGANVLTF
TRBV6-6,TRBJ2-7,.,CATSTGTTFYEQYF
TRBV7-9,TRBJ2-7,.,CASSLTSGGYEQYF
TRBV6-1,TRBJ2-6,.,CASSSPRAGANVLTF
TRBV5-1,TRBJ1-1,.,CASSLKLEGTGAAFF
TRBV2,TRBJ1-1,.,CAGRENTEAFF
TRBV15,TRBJ2-1,.,CATSRVGTSSYNEQFF
TRBV5-1,TRBJ2-7,.,CASSLSGDSHEQYF
TRBV6-5,TRBJ2-5,.,CASSSQETQYF
TRBV14,TRBJ2-1,.,CASSQKREGLNEQFF
TRBV4-1,TRBJ1-6,once,CASSPGQGDLRSPLHF
TRBV11-2,TRBJ1-1,.,CASSLDYQSKAFF
TRBV18,TRBJ2-1,.,CASSGMRSGIFNEQFF
TRBV2,TRBJ1-4,once,CASSEGPIEKLFF
TRBV6-1,TRBJ1-2,.,CASSPLIGPYGYTF
TRBV12-5,TRBJ1-2,.,CASVGTASNYGYTF
TRBV7-6,TRBJ2-1,once,CASSLEGSSYNEQFF
TRBV27,TRBJ2-7,few,CASRALAGVYEQYF
TRBV5-1,TRBJ2-1,few,CASKTSGGASNEQFF
TRBV7-6,TRBJ2-5,.,CASSRRTSGQETQYF
TRBV9,TRBJ2-3,.,CASSVGLRTGGLTTDTQYF
TRBV7-9,TRBJ2-1,few,CASSLHLTGGNEQFF
TRBV10-3,TRBJ1-2,.,CAITGPEGLYTF
TRBV7-9,TRBJ2-6,.,CASRRGQGSSGANVLTF
TRBV10-3,TRBJ1-1,few,CAIKGLGTEAFF
TRBV7-2,TRBJ1-6,.,CASGVRRDRDSPLHF
TRBV30,TRBJ1-3,.,CAWSGQYSGNTIYF
TRBV6-5,TRBJ1-3,.,CASSYGVNSGNTIYF
TRBV7-2,TRBJ2-3,.,CASSLEGLAGDTQYF
TRBV19,TRBJ1-1,few,CASSTGVNTEAFF
TRBV7-2,TRBJ2-1,.,CASSISGRGGGEQFF
TRBV16,TRBJ1-2,.,CASSQSSPVGYTF
TRBV7-2,TRBJ2-5,.,CASSLERGLAGIQETQYF
TRBV5-4,TRBJ1-2,.,CASSPDRSLAYGYTF
TRBV5-4,TRBJ2-5,few,CASKGTEDSLQETQYF
TRBV28,TRBJ2-3,once,CASSLSAGTGFNTQYF
TRBV12-2,TRBJ1-1,.,CASRLAGRDPPPSNTEAFF
TRBV29-1,TRBJ2-3,.,CSVASAGGPGDTQYF
TRBV5-4,TRBJ2-1,.,CASSRTGTGINEQFF
TRBV10-3,TRBJ2-1,.,CAISGGDEQFF
TRBV6-1,TRBJ1-5,.,CASEDRWGNQPQHF
TRBV2,TRBJ1-2,once,CASISQTANYGYTF
TRBV6-5,TRBJ1-5,.,CASKYGADQPQHF
TRBV4-2,TRBJ2-7,.,CASSRGTSGGVSSYEQYF
TRBV6-5,TRBJ1-6,.,CASSLAGINSPLHF
TRBV10-1,TRBJ2-2,few,CASSDPSGSNTGELFF
TRBV7-6,TRBJ2-7,few,CASSLQGAEDEQYF
TRBV11-2,TRBJ2-3,once,CASSLVDITDTQYF
TRBV21-1,TRBJ1-2,.,CASSKWKRKPYGYTF
TRBV28,TRBJ2-3,.,CASGRDSTDTQYF
TRBV5-4,TRBJ2-2,.,CASRGEFSGELFF